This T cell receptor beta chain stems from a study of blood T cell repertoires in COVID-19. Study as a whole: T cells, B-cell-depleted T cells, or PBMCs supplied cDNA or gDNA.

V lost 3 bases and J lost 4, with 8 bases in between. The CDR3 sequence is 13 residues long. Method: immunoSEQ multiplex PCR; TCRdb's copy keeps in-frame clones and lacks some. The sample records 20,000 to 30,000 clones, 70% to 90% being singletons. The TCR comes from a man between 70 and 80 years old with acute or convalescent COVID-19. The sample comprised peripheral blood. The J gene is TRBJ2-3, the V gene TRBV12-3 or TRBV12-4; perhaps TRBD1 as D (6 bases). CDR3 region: CASSFGGPDTQYF. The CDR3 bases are TGTGCCAGCAGTTTTGGGGGCCCAGATACGCAGTATTTT.